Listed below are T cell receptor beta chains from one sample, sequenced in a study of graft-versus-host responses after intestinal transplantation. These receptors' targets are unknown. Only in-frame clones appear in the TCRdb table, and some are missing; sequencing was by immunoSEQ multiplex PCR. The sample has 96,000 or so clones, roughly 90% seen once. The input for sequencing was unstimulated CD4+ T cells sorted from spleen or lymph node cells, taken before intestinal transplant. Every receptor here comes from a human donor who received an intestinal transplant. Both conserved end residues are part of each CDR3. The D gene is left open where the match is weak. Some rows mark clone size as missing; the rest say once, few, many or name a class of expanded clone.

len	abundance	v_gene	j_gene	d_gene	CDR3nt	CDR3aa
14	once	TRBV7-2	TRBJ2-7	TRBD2	TGTGCCAGCAGCTCGGGACTAGGATACTACGAGCAGTACTTC	CASSSGLGYYEQYF
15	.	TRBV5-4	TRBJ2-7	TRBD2	TGTGCCAGCAGCCTCGCACTAGCGGGGTCTTACGAGCAGTACTTC	CASSLALAGSYEQYF
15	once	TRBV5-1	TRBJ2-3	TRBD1	TGCGCCAGCAGCTTGAGGACAGGGGGCGACGATACGCAGTATTTT	CASSLRTGGDDTQYF
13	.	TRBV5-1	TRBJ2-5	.	TGCGCCAGCAGAGGACAGGAGGGAGAGACCCAGTACTTC	CASRGQEGETQYF
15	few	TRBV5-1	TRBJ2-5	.	TGCGCCAGCAGCTTGGGAACAACCCCTGGAGAGACCCAGTACTTC	CASSLGTTPGETQYF
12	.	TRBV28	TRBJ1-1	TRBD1	TGTGCCAGCAGTTCGACAGGGGGCAAAGCTTTCTTT	CASSSTGGKAFF
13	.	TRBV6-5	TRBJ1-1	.	TGTGCCAGCAGTCGGGAATTGAACACTGAAGCTTTCTTT	CASSRELNTEAFF
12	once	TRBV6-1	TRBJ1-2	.	TGTGCCAGCAGTGAACAGGGAATTGGCTACACCTTC	CASSEQGIGYTF
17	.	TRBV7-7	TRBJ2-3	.	TGTGCCAGCAGCCGTGGGGGGGCACCGATGAGCACAGATACGCAGTATTTT	CASSRGGAPMSTDTQYF
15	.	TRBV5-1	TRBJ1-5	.	TGCGCCAGCAGCTGGGAAGGGACTCCCAATCAGCCCCAGCATTTT	CASSWEGTPNQPQHF
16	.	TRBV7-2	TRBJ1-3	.	TGTGCCAGCAGCCCTACGCGTGCCACCTCTGGAAACACCATATATTTT	CASSPTRATSGNTIYF
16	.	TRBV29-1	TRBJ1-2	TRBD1	TGCAGCGTTGAATCGTTCAGACAGGGGGCTAACTATGGCTACACCTTC	CSVESFRQGANYGYTF
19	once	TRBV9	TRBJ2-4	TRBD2	TGTGCCAGCAGCGGAACTAGCGGCTTTAATGATCTAGCCAAAAACATTCAGTACTTC	CASSGTSGFNDLAKNIQYF
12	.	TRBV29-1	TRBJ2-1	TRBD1	TGCAGCTTTAACAGGGGGCTGGATGAGCAGTTCTTC	CSFNRGLDEQFF
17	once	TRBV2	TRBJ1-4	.	TGTGCCAGCAGCGGCCCCAAAAAAACAGGGTTTAGTGGAAAACTGTTTTTT	CASSGPKKTGFSGKLFF
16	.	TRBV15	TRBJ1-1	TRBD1	TGTGCCACCAGCAGAGACTACAGGGACAGGGCCACTGAAGCTTTCTTT	CATSRDYRDRATEAFF